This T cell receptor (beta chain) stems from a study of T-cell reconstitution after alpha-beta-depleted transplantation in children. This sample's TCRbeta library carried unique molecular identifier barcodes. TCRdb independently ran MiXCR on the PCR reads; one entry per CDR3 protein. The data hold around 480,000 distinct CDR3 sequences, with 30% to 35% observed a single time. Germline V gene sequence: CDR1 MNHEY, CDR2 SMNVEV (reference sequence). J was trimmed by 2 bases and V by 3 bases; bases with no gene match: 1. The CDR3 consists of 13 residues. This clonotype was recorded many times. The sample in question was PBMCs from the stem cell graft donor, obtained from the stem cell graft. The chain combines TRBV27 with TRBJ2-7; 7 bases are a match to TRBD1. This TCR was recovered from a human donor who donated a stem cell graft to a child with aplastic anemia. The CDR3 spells CASSLTGTYEQYF. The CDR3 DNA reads TGTGCCAGCAGTTTGACAGGGACCTACGAGCAGTACTTC.